The present T cell receptor beta chain was sequenced within a study of CD8+ T cells in alopecia areata. Study-level information: Tofacitinib ran 6 to 18 months, followed by 6 months off drug.

Extracted RNA was reverse transcribed, and the resulting cDNA served as sequencing template. Clones were sequenced by immunoSEQ multiplex PCR, and TCRdb holds only the in-frame ones, with some missing. Here the sample spans some 190,000 clones, 60% being singletons. Treatment indicated: oral pan-JAK inhibitor, 5-10 mg twice daily. About this clone: Its specificity is not known.

Study observations and caveats: Baseline CD8+ expansion's link to response remains uncertain, as there was one nonresponder.

This sample comprised CD4+ T cells sorted from blood, obtained at week 24, from a patient treated with tofacitinib. The receptor was derived from a human donor with alopecia areata.

The CDR3 sequence: CASSLGPPPTYEQYF. CDR3 bases: TGTGCCAGCAGCTTAGGACCACCACCTACCTACGAGCAGTACTTC. The chain joins TRBV7-2 to TRBJ2-7, with unresolved D. Germline V gene sequence: CDR1 SGHTA, CDR2 FQGNSA. The CDR3 is made up of 15 amino acids. Trimming removed 1 base from V and 2 bases from J, with 12 bases in between.